Listed here are 26 T cell receptor beta chains from one sample, sequenced in a study of T cells in Graves' hyperthyroidism and ophthalmopathy. It was RNA transcripts that yielded the amplified TCR beta CDR3 regions. The study used the HTBI primer set for a first-round RT-PCR of the TCR CDR3. Using its own MiXCR run on the multiplex PCR reads, TCRdb lists one record per CDR3 protein. The profile shows about 410,000 distinct CDR3 sequences, roughly 14% of them singletons. Sequenced material: blood. The origin of the receptors is a woman aged 25-40 years with Graves' ophthalmopathy.

This clonotype was recorded at least ten times. J is TRBJ1-1 and V is TRBV2; TRBD1 might be the D (5 bases). The CDR3 runs to 12 residues. Between the trimmed V and J ends, which lost 8 bases and 6 bases, there was a span of 13 bases. Germline CDR1 and CDR2: SNHLY and FYNNEI. The CDR3 DNA is TGTGCCAGCGGGTGGGGGACGTCTGAAGCTTTCTTT. This gives the protein CASGWGTSEAFF.

With regard to this clonotype: This may be a read error: a much more frequent sequence differs by one nucleotide. No conserved phenylalanine or tryptophan ends this CDR3, so it is likely a read error. The chain carries TRBV7-3 and TRBJ2-3, with 9 nucleotides matching TRBD1. Germline CDR1 reads SGHTA; CDR2 reads FQGTGA. The junction had 6 bases not matched to a gene; V was cut back by 2 bases and J by 6 bases. The CDR3 has 15 amino acids. DNA of the CDR3: TGTGCCAGCAGCTTAGGACAGGGGAGGTTTGATACGCAGTATTTA. As protein: CASSLGQGRFDTQYL.

This clonotype was seen repeatedly, ten times or more. The chain carries TRBV14 and TRBJ2-7, with 9 bases matching TRBD1. Germline-derived CDR1 and CDR2 are SGHDN and FVKESK. V lost 6 bases and J lost 2; bases outside the gene matches: 8. CDR3 size: 15 residues. Here the CDR3 reads CASRKSGTGTYEQYF. CDR3 coding DNA: TGTGCCAGCAGAAAATCCGGGACAGGGACCTACGAGCAGTACTTC.

This clonotype was detected many times. The rearrangement links TRBV19 to TRBJ1-5, with 8 bases fitting TRBD1. This CDR3 spans 15 amino acids. Germline V gene sequence: CDR1 LNHDA, CDR2 SQIVND (reference sequence). Germline trimming cut 6 bases from V and 1 base from J; bases unmatched to any gene: 5. CDR3 sequence: CASRVQGGSNQPQHF. CDR3 nucleotide sequence: TGTGCCAGTAGGGTACAGGGGGGGAGCAATCAGCCCCAGCATTTT.

The chain combines TRBV20-1 with TRBJ1-1; TRBD1 might be the D (5 bases). Trimming removed 0 bases at V and 2 bases at J, with 19 bases between. This CDR3 is built from 17 residues. The germline gives CDR1 DFQATT, CDR2 SNEGSKA (reference sequence). The CDR3 is CSARDPGRPSDNTEAFF. The CDR3 bases are TGCAGTGCTAGAGATCCAGGGCGCCCTAGCGATAACACTGAAGCTTTCTTT.

The count of this clonotype is one. The chain combines TRBV11-3 with TRBJ2-3; 9 nucleotides line up with TRBD2. After removal of 1 base from V and 2 bases from J, the junction contained 4 bases not matched to a gene. The CDR3 contains 16 residues. Germline-derived CDR1 and CDR2 are SGHNT and YENEEA. CDR3 in DNA: TGTGCCAGCAGCTTAGTCGCGGGGGGGCCCACAGATACGCAGTATTTT. It encodes CASSLVAGGPTDTQYF.

This clonotype was recorded at least ten times. The J gene is TRBJ2-1, the V gene TRBV3-1; D tentatively fits TRBD1 or TRBD2 (5 bases each). The germline V gene has CDR1 LGHDT and CDR2 YNNKEL (reference sequence). This CDR3 is built from 16 residues. The V gene lost 0 bases and the J gene lost 5 bases, with 14 bases spanning the gap. DNA for the CDR3: TGTGCCAGCAGCCAAGAACGGTGGGACCTTAACAATGAGCAGTTCTTC. This sequence encodes CASSQERWDLNNEQFF.

The chain has TRBV7-2 and TRBJ1-6; no reliable D call. CDR3 length equals 15 residues. CDR1 SGHTA and CDR2 FQGNSA come from the germline V gene. The V and J ends lost 1 base and 7 bases respectively, with 11 bases between them. The chain's CDR3 is CASSLVRQKNSPLHF. In nucleotides, the CDR3 is TGTGCCAGCAGCTTAGTGAGGCAGAAGAATTCACCCCTCCACTTT.

This clonotype was observed many times. The CDR3 here is CASIAGGTDTQYF. In nucleotides, the CDR3 is TGTGCCAGCATAGCGGGGGGCACAGATACGCAGTATTTT. The V and J genes are TRBV7-9 and TRBJ2-3, with 9 bases fitting TRBD2. Germline loops: CDR1 SEHNR, CDR2 FQNEAQ (reference sequence). Trimming took 7 bases from V and 1 from J; bases not matched to a gene: 0. The CDR3 extends over 13 amino acids.

This clonotype showed up just a few times. The chain has TRBV24-1 and TRBJ2-3; 9 positions agree with TRBD1. The CDR3 is 16 amino acids. In germline, CDR1 is KGHDR, CDR2 SFDVKD. The junction had 4 bases not matched to a gene; V was cut back by 3 bases and J by 1 base. CDR3 amino acids: CATSDTQGAGTDTQYF. CDR3 bases: TGTGCCACCAGTGATACACAGGGGGCGGGCACAGATACGCAGTATTTT.

This clonotype was seen repeatedly, ten times or more. The chain carries TRBV6-5 and TRBJ1-1; D remains unclear. CDR3 size: 17 residues. V was trimmed by 0 bases and J by 1 base, leaving 15 bases between them. CDR1 is MNHEY and CDR2 is SVGAGI in the germline V gene. The CDR3 is CASSYSGRRLQNTEAFF. The DNA of the CDR3 is TGTGCCAGCAGTTACTCAGGTCGGCGTCTTCAGAACACTGAAGCTTTCTTT.

This chain links TRBV20-1 with TRBJ2-1; 13 bases are shared with TRBD2. This CDR3 spans 16 amino acids. The ends lost 2 bases at V and 7 bases at J; junction bases unmatched: 8. Germline CDR1 is DFQATT and CDR2 is SNEGSKA (reference sequence). The DNA of the CDR3 is TGCAGTGCTAGATCAGCCACTAGCGGGGGGGCGAATGAGCAGTTCTTC. It encodes CSARSATSGGANEQFF.

This clonotype was recorded many times. This chain connects TRBV11-2 to TRBJ2-7; D gene unclear. The CDR3 spans 13 residues. V was trimmed by 1 base and J by 2 bases, leaving 6 bases between them. Germline assignment: CDR1 SGHAT and CDR2 FQNNGV. CDR3 nucleotide sequence: TGTGCCAGCAGCTTAGGTGTGCCCTACGAGCAGTACTTC. It specifies CASSLGVPYEQYF.

This clonotype was recorded at least ten times. The CDR3 loop is CSVAATDTEAFF. CDR3 in DNA: TGCAGCGTTGCCGCGACAGACACTGAAGCTTTCTTT. The chain carries TRBV29-1 and TRBJ1-1; D is perhaps TRBD1 (5 bases). Trimming removed 4 bases from V and 3 bases from J, with 9 bases in between. Germline lookup yields CDR1 SQVTM and CDR2 ANQGSEA. This CDR3 spans 12 amino acids. The full variable domain, rest sourced from reference TRBV29-1 and TRBJ1-1, is SAVISQKPSRDICQRGTSLTIQCQVDSQVTMMFWYRQQPGQSLTLIATANQGSEATYESGFVIDKFPISRPNLTFSTLTVSNMSPEDSSIYLCSVAATDTEAFFGQGTRLTVV.

To note about this clonotype: One base away lies a much larger clone, so this may be a sequencing read error. The rearrangement joins TRBV11-1 to TRBJ2-2; TRBD1 agrees at 11 bases. The germline V gene encodes CDR1 SGHAT and CDR2 FQDESV (reference sequence). CDR3 length: 15 residues. Losses at the gene ends were 5 bases for V and 3 bases for J; bases not matched to a gene: 2. The CDR3: CASSPDRGHTGELFF. The CDR3 DNA reads TGTGCCAGCAGCCCGGACAGGGGGCACACCGGGGAGCTGTTTTTT. Full variable domain (remainder filled in from reference TRBV11-1 and TRBJ2-2): EAEVAQSPRYKITEKSQAVAFWCDPISGHATLYWYRQILGQGPELLVQFQDESVVDDSQLPKDRFSAERLKGVDSTLKIQPAELGDSAMYLCASSPDRGHTGELFFGEGSRLTVL.

This clonotype was seen many times. The genes are TRBV11-2 and TRBJ1-1; maybe TRBD1 (6 bases). The germline V gene encodes CDR1 SGHAT and CDR2 FQNNGV. CDR3 length: 15 amino acids. Trimming shortened V by 1 base and J by 1 base, and 10 bases separated the two germline ends. CDR3 DNA: TGTGCCAGCAGCTTAGGTCCGGGGGCGAACACTGAAGCTTTCTTT. Translating gives CASSLGPGANTEAFF.

Ten or more counts support this clonotype. This chain links TRBV20-1 with TRBJ1-1; 7 nucleotides align to TRBD1. Germline lookup yields CDR1 DFQATT and CDR2 SNEGSKA (reference sequence). This CDR3 region has 16 residues. J was trimmed by 6 bases and V by 6 bases; bases with no gene match: 19. CDR3 sequence: CSALDRVRASAPEAFF. In DNA, the CDR3 is TGCAGTGCCCTAGACAGGGTGAGAGCCTCGGCCCCTGAAGCTTTCTTT.

This clonotype was seen at least ten times. The rearrangement links TRBV20-1 to TRBJ1-1, with TRBD1 matching over 7 bases. J was trimmed by 4 bases and V by 3 bases; bases with no gene match: 5. The CDR3 has 13 residues. Germline loops: CDR1 DFQATT, CDR2 SNEGSKA (reference sequence). In DNA, the CDR3 is TGCAGTGCTAGCGGACAGGCCGTCACTGAAGCTTTCTTT. Amino acid sequence: CSASGQAVTEAFF.

This chain links TRBV25-1 with TRBJ2-3; TRBD2 aligns across 13 bases. CDR1 is MGHDK and CDR2 is SYGVNS in the germline V gene. The length of the CDR3 is 18 residues. The J segment lost 0 bases and the V segment lost 3 bases, leaving 6 bases of the junction unmatched. In DNA, the CDR3 is TGTGCCAGCAGTGATCCAGGGACTAGCGGGGCTAGCACAGATACGCAGTATTTT. It specifies CASSDPGTSGASTDTQYF.

The table lists this clonotype with many counts. The V and J genes are TRBV19 and TRBJ1-1, with D unclear. V lost 7 bases and J 2 bases, leaving 14 bases between the germline ends. This CDR3 region has 14 residues. Looked up from germline, CDR1 is LNHDA and CDR2 is SQIVND (reference sequence). The CDR3 protein is CASKVGLLNTEAFF. CDR3 nucleotides: TGTGCCAGTAAGGTTGGACTTCTAAACACTGAAGCTTTCTTT.

This clonotype was detected ten times or more. The rearrangement uses TRBV28 and TRBJ1-2, with TRBD1 matching 8 bases. Trimming removed 5 bases from V and 5 bases from J; junction bases left unmatched: 4. This CDR3 has 13 amino acids. Germline V lookup: CDR1 MDHEN, CDR2 SYDVKM. The CDR3 region is CASSLTGEYGYTF. As DNA, the CDR3 is TGTGCCAGCAGTCTGACAGGGGAATATGGCTACACCTTC.

The V call is TRBV20-1, the J call TRBJ1-5; no reliable D call. The CDR3 is 13 amino acids. V lost 4 bases and J lost 4, with 11 bases in between. CDR1 DFQATT and CDR2 SNEGSKA come from the germline V gene (reference sequence). CDR3 amino acids: CSAIAIANQPQHF. CDR3 DNA: TGCAGTGCTATTGCGATCGCTAATCAGCCCCAGCATTTT.

This chain connects TRBV5-4 to TRBJ1-2, with D possibly TRBD1 on 5 matching bases. With 0 bases removed from V and 6 bases from J, the gap between germline ends came to 9 bases. CDR1 SGHNT and CDR2 YYREEE come from the germline V gene (reference sequence). CDR3 length equals 13 residues. CDR3 nucleotide sequence: TGTGCCAGCAGCTTGGTGGCAGGGAATGGCTACACCTTC. Translating it yields CASSLVAGNGYTF.

The sample holds one count of this clonotype. A much larger clone lies a single base off, so this may be a read error. This chain joins TRBV2 and TRBJ1-2; D is ambiguous. The CDR3 totals 11 residues. The V and J ends lost 6 bases and 7 bases respectively, with 9 bases between them. Germline CDR1 SNHLY, CDR2 FYNNEI. The CDR3 DNA is TGTGCCAGCAGAGACACGTCTGGCTACACCTTC. Protein: CASRDTSGYTF.

Of note for this clonotype: Possible read error: a much larger clone is one base away. The chain has TRBV2 and TRBJ2-7, with 11 bases that match TRBD2. CDR1 is SNHLY, CDR2 FYNNEI, per germline. V lost 10 bases and J lost 0; bases outside the gene matches: 8. The CDR3 is made up of 15 amino acids. CDR3: CANSPLAGGSYEQYF. The CDR3 DNA is TGTGCCAACAGCCCTCTAGCGGGGGGCTCCTACGAGCAGTACTTC.

The table lists this clonotype with many counts. The rearrangement uses TRBV11-2 and TRBJ2-3; D gene ambiguous. The CDR3 runs 14 residues. Germline-derived CDR1 and CDR2 are SGHAT and FQNNGV. Trimming removed 6 bases at V and 0 bases at J, with 10 bases between. The CDR3 DNA reads as TGTGCCAGCAGGACTTCTGATAGCACAGATACGCAGTATTTT. This encodes CASRTSDSTDTQYF.